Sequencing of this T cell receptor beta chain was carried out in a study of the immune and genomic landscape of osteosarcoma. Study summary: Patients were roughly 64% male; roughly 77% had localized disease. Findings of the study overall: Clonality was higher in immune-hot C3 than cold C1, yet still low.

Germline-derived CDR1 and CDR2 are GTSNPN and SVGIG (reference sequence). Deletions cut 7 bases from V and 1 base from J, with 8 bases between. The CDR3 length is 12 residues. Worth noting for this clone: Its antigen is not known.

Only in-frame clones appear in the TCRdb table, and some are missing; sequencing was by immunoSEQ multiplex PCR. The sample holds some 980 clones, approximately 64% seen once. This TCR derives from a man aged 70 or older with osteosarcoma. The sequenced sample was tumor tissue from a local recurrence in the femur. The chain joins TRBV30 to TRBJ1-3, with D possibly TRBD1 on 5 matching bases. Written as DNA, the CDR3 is TGTGCCTCTGGGGGATCTGGAAACACCATATATTTT. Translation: CASGGSGNTIYF.